These 29 T cell receptor beta chains came from one sample sequenced in a study of monozygotic twins with inflammatory bowel disease. After re-calling the 5' RACE reads, TCRdb lists one entry per CDR3 protein, DNA absent. The sample spans around 380,000 distinct CDR3 sequences; the ten largest clones claim around 2.5%. Sequencing was done on a sample of blood. These TCRs come from a human donor with ulcerative colitis or Crohn's disease, or a healthy co-twin of an affected twin (not recorded which).

The chain joins TRBV6-1 to TRBJ2-7; TCRdb gives TRBD1 as the D gene, but with no DNA this cannot be confirmed. CDR3 length: 17 residues. CDR1 is MNHNS, CDR2 SASEGT, per germline. The CDR3 region is CASSDGMGQGSSYEQYF.

This chain links TRBV7-3 with TRBJ2-3; lacking DNA, the TRBD1 call made by TCRdb goes unchecked. This CDR3 is built from 18 residues. CDR1 SGHTA and CDR2 FQGTGA come from the germline V gene. CDR3 residues: CASSPSLDNFRSADTQYF.

The V gene is TRBV5-1, the J gene TRBJ2-1; TCRdb indicates TRBD1, and absent DNA this call remains unverified. This CDR3 has 15 residues. Germline V gives CDR1 SGHRS, CDR2 YFSETQ. The CDR3 loop reads CASSLVRGGNNEQFF.

The chain is built from TRBV10-3 and TRBJ2-7; no DNA is available, so the TRBD2 call from TCRdb remains unchecked. The CDR3 runs to 15 residues. CDR1 and CDR2 (germline): ENHRY, SYGVKD. This CDR3 is CAISSGRAQTYEQYF.

The chain carries TRBV6-1 and TRBJ1-1; there is no DNA to check the TCRdb D call of TRBD1. Germline V gene data show CDR1 as MNHNS and CDR2 as SASEGT. The CDR3 has 14 residues. This chain's CDR3 is CARNRQGAWTEAFF.

The chain recombines TRBV15 with TRBJ2-3. The CDR3 loop spans 14 amino acids. Germline CDR1 and CDR2: LNHNV and YYDKDF (reference sequence). The CDR3: CATSRRVRTDTQYF.

The chain uses TRBV12-2 and TRBJ1-5; TCRdb's D call of TRBD1 is untestable without DNA. TRBV12-2 is labeled a pseudogene. The CDR3 runs 17 residues. CDR3 region: CASRFNKTDRGHQPQHF.

The V gene is TRBV5-1, the J gene TRBJ2-5; lacking DNA, the TRBD1 call made by TCRdb goes unchecked. CDR1 and CDR2 from the germline V gene are SGHRS and YFSETQ. The CDR3 has 17 residues. CDR3 residues: CASSLTGPAGSIETQYF.

The gene calls are TRBV5-1 and TRBJ2-1; TCRdb selects TRBD2, and the lack of DNA leaves this call unchecked. CDR1 is SGHRS and CDR2 is YFSETQ in the germline V gene. The CDR3 is 15 residues long. The CDR3 region is CASSSGLALMNEQFF.

The chain joins TRBV7-9 to TRBJ2-2; lacking DNA, the TRBD1 call made by TCRdb goes unchecked. The CDR3 is 16 amino acids. Germline V lookup: CDR1 SEHNR, CDR2 FQNEAQ (reference sequence). The CDR3 loop reads CASRNSREADTGELFF.

This chain joins TRBV20-1 and TRBJ2-5; TCRdb's D gene call, TRBD2, goes unchecked for lack of DNA. The germline V gene has CDR1 DFQATT and CDR2 SNEGSKA (reference sequence). This CDR3 comprises 15 residues. The CDR3 spells CSALGLAGGQETQYF.

The gene calls are TRBV7-3 and TRBJ2-6; TCRdb's D gene call, TRBD1, goes unchecked for lack of DNA. The CDR3 has 21 amino acids. Looked up from germline, CDR1 is SGHTA and CDR2 is FQGTGA. CDR3 in amino acids: CASSLRGDTGYLSAGANVLTF.

CDR3 sequence reads: CASSPKVGVETQYF. The chain combines TRBV18 with TRBJ2-5. The CDR3 totals 14 residues. Germline CDR1 and CDR2: KGHSH and LQKENI.

The chain is built from TRBV20-1 and TRBJ2-5; TCRdb selects TRBD2, and the lack of DNA leaves this call unchecked. The CDR3 loop spans 17 amino acids. Germline CDR1 and CDR2: DFQATT and SNEGSKA (reference sequence). The CDR3 reads CSAFNPGLAGGKETQYF.

The chain couples TRBV24-1 to TRBJ2-5; TCRdb names TRBD1, which stays unverified in the absence of DNA. This CDR3 has 14 amino acids. Germline V CDR1 and CDR2: KGHDR, SFDVKD. CDR3 residues: CATSDRTGQETQYF.

This sequence joins TRBV12-3 or TRBV12-4 and TRBJ1-1. There are 12 residues in the CDR3. CDR3 region: CASSPGLTEAFF.

J is TRBJ2-1 and V is TRBV5-1; TCRdb gives TRBD1 as the D gene, but with no DNA this cannot be confirmed. The CDR3 has 17 residues. Germline CDR1 reads SGHRS; CDR2 reads YFSETQ. This CDR3 reads CASSQPTQGDGKYEQFF.

The J gene is TRBJ2-4, the V gene TRBV27; the TRBD1 assignment by TCRdb is unverifiable without DNA. This CDR3 spans 14 amino acids. CDR1 MNHEY and CDR2 SMNVEV come from the germline V gene (reference sequence). CDR3 sequence reads: CASSETYRENIQYF.

The genes are TRBV7-3 and TRBJ2-1; lacking DNA, the TRBD1 call made by TCRdb goes unchecked. The CDR3 sequence is 14 residues long. CDR1 and CDR2 from the germline V gene are SGHTA and FQGTGA. CDR3 in amino acids: CASSPWGGYNEQFF.

The chain carries TRBV12-3 or TRBV12-4 and TRBJ2-5. This CDR3 region has 14 residues. The CDR3 is CASSLIGPLETQYF.

CDR3 protein: CASSLATDRANYGYTF. The chain combines TRBV7-9 with TRBJ1-2; absent DNA, TCRdb's TRBD1 call cannot be checked. Germline V gene lookup returns CDR1 SEHNR and CDR2 FQNEAQ (reference sequence). The CDR3 runs to 16 residues.

The genes are TRBV20-1 and TRBJ2-1; TCRdb selects TRBD2, and the lack of DNA leaves this call unchecked. Germline V gives CDR1 DFQATT, CDR2 SNEGSKA (reference sequence). This CDR3 spans 16 amino acids. The CDR3 protein is CSARLVSGGAYNEQFF.

The rearrangement joins TRBV2 to TRBJ2-5; with no DNA, the TCRdb D assignment of TRBD1 cannot be verified. This CDR3 is built from 14 residues. Per the germline V gene, CDR1 is SNHLY and CDR2 is FYNNEI. The CDR3: CASRAGTVQETQYF.

The gene calls are TRBV5-1 and TRBJ2-7; lacking DNA, the TRBD1 call made by TCRdb goes unchecked. Germline V gene sequence: CDR1 SGHRS, CDR2 YFSETQ. This CDR3 contains 14 residues. The CDR3 region is CASSLGDSSMQQYF.

This sequence joins TRBV5-1 and TRBJ1-4. The CDR3 is made up of 14 amino acids. Germline loops: CDR1 SGHRS, CDR2 YFSETQ. The chain's CDR3 is CASRPLEGGRKLFF. The whole variable domain, filled in from reference TRBV5-1 and TRBJ1-4, reads KAGVTQTPRYLIKTRGQQVTLSCSPISGHRSVSWYQQTPGQGLQFLFEYFSETQRNKGNFPGRFSGRQFSNSRSEMNVSTLELGDSALYLCASRPLEGGRKLFFGSGTQLSVL.

This chain joins TRBV7-9 and TRBJ1-1. The CDR3 loop spans 13 amino acids. Germline assignment: CDR1 SEHNR and CDR2 FQNEAQ (reference sequence). This CDR3 is CASSFSQAGKLFF. The variable domain in full, with the rest retrieved from reference TRBV7-9 and TRBJ1-1, is DTGVSQNPRHKITKRGQNVTFRCDPISEHNRLYWYRQTLGQGPEFLTYFQNEAQLEKSRLLSDRFSAERPKGSFSTLEIQRTEQGDSAMYLCASSFSQAGKLFFGQGTRLTVV.

V gene TRBV29-1 combines with J gene TRBJ2-5; TCRdb indicates TRBD1, and absent DNA this call remains unverified. Germline V lookup: CDR1 SQVTM, CDR2 ANQGSEA. The CDR3 loop spans 11 amino acids. The CDR3 sequence is CSSGTGETQYF.

The CDR3 sequence: CASSLDTSGSISYEQYF. The J gene is TRBJ2-7, the V gene TRBV7-2; TCRdb names TRBD2, which stays unverified in the absence of DNA. The CDR3 is 17 residues long. The germline gives CDR1 SGHTA, CDR2 FQGNSA.

CDR3 sequence reads: CASSPSPQGANTQYF. The chain carries TRBV18 and TRBJ2-3; TCRdb returns TRBD1, unconfirmable since there is no DNA. Germline V lookup: CDR1 KGHSH, CDR2 LQKENI. There are 15 residues in the CDR3. Together with reference TRBV18 and TRBJ2-3, the CDR3 gives the full variable domain: NAGVMQNPRHLVRRRGQEARLRCSPMKGHSHVYWYRQLPEEGLKFMVYLQKENIIDESGMPKERFSAEFPKEGPSILRIQQVVRGDSAAYFCASSPSPQGANTQYFGPGTRLTVL.